A selection of T cell receptor beta chains follows, all from one sample in a study of brain T cells in children with intractable seizures. The table came from immunoSEQ multiplex PCR; TCRdb's copy has only in-frame clones and leaves some out. The table includes roughly 80,000 clones, 85% to 95% detected once. The sample in question was peripheral blood, obtained at surgery. Source of these receptors: a boy in the first two years of life with tuberous sclerosis and intractable seizures. CDR3s leave out the opening cysteine and the closing phenylalanine or tryptophan. Fields, in order: V gene, J gene, CDR3 protein.

v_gene: TRBV24-1
j_gene: TRBJ2-7
CDR3aa: ATSEPAGPGSEQY

v_gene: TRBV9
j_gene: TRBJ2-7
CDR3aa: ASSGPSSYEQY

v_gene: TRBV11-2
j_gene: TRBJ2-2
CDR3aa: ASSFIGQLAGELF

v_gene: TRBV11-2
j_gene: TRBJ2-2
CDR3aa: ASSVGGLAGARNTGELF

v_gene: TRBV25-1
j_gene: TRBJ1-5
CDR3aa: ASSWAGWNQPQH

v_gene: TRBV25-1
j_gene: TRBJ1-2
CDR3aa: ASSEYKEGYYGYT

v_gene: TRBV19
j_gene: TRBJ2-1
CDR3aa: ASSIERRSYNEQF

v_gene: TRBV11-2
j_gene: TRBJ2-7
CDR3aa: ASSLGWGGGQAIYEQY

v_gene: TRBV12-5
j_gene: TRBJ2-7
CDR3aa: ASGPYKWIYEQY

v_gene: TRBV7-2
j_gene: TRBJ2-7
CDR3aa: ASSLRVRGGGDEQY

v_gene: TRBV3-1/TRBV3-2
j_gene: TRBJ1-1
CDR3aa: ASRSGNTEAF

v_gene: TRBV9
j_gene: TRBJ2-2
CDR3aa: ASSVAKRTSGGPYPNTGELF

v_gene: TRBV5-1
j_gene: TRBJ2-2
CDR3aa: ARRLAGGYGTGELF

v_gene: TRBV19
j_gene: TRBJ1-1
CDR3aa: ASAFGTEAF

v_gene: TRBV19
j_gene: TRBJ2-2
CDR3aa: ASGRGPSNTGELF

v_gene: TRBV30
j_gene: TRBJ1-6
CDR3aa: AWSEAAYSYNSPLH

v_gene: TRBV13
j_gene: TRBJ2-2
CDR3aa: ASSFLLADTGELF

v_gene: TRBV5-4
j_gene: TRBJ2-7
CDR3aa: ASSLQGNFYEQY

v_gene: TRBV12-3/TRBV12-4
j_gene: TRBJ1-5
CDR3aa: ASSYGNQPQH

v_gene: TRBV28
j_gene: TRBJ1-1
CDR3aa: ASSFHRTGTEAF

v_gene: TRBV5-1
j_gene: TRBJ2-1
CDR3aa: ASSLDSGYNEQF

v_gene: TRBV5-8
j_gene: TRBJ1-4
CDR3aa: ASLYFAGTGDEKLF

v_gene: TRBV3-1/TRBV3-2
j_gene: TRBJ1-1
CDR3aa: ASSLHRGAVDTEAF

v_gene: TRBV5-1
j_gene: TRBJ2-5
CDR3aa: ASIPTGLAGYQETQY

v_gene: TRBV27
j_gene: TRBJ1-1
CDR3aa: ARGPGQGGLGSTEAF

v_gene: TRBV4-1
j_gene: TRBJ1-3
CDR3aa: ASSQDRYSGNTIY

v_gene: TRBV5-5
j_gene: TRBJ2-1
CDR3aa: ASSLRQSSYNEQF

v_gene: TRBV11-1
j_gene: TRBJ1-6
CDR3aa: ASSAGESDSPLH

v_gene: TRBV6-5
j_gene: TRBJ1-4
CDR3aa: ASNQGAGEKLF

v_gene: TRBV19
j_gene: TRBJ2-7
CDR3aa: ASSGGQASYEQY

v_gene: TRBV6-5
j_gene: TRBJ1-1
CDR3aa: ASIQWGNTEAF

v_gene: TRBV2
j_gene: TRBJ2-1
CDR3aa: ASSARGGPYNEQF

v_gene: TRBV14
j_gene: TRBJ2-7
CDR3aa: ASSHGTSHYEQY

v_gene: TRBV7-9
j_gene: TRBJ2-5
CDR3aa: ASSLETATTQY

v_gene: TRBV12-2
j_gene: TRBJ2-2
CDR3aa: ASVTEAVGFNTGELF

v_gene: TRBV19
j_gene: TRBJ2-1
CDR3aa: ASSNPPSGLYNEQF

v_gene: TRBV4-2
j_gene: TRBJ1-1
CDR3aa: ASSQGVTEAF

v_gene: TRBV5-4
j_gene: TRBJ2-5
CDR3aa: ASSVFARMAGEETQY

v_gene: TRBV11-3
j_gene: TRBJ2-3
CDR3aa: ASSLGTDLTDTQY

v_gene: TRBV30
j_gene: TRBJ2-7
CDR3aa: AWSGGVTYEQY

v_gene: TRBV7-9
j_gene: TRBJ2-1
CDR3aa: ASSFMVPAYNEQF

v_gene: TRBV7-2
j_gene: TRBJ2-3
CDR3aa: ASSFRQGATDTQY

v_gene: TRBV7-7
j_gene: TRBJ2-5
CDR3aa: ASSDSSGKRETQY

v_gene: TRBV4-1
j_gene: TRBJ2-1
CDR3aa: ASSRRDSGLYETYNEQF

v_gene: TRBV3-1/TRBV3-2
j_gene: TRBJ2-7
CDR3aa: ASSQLTGGVHEQY

v_gene: TRBV6-1
j_gene: TRBJ2-7
CDR3aa: ASSGSYRTGADEQY